This TCR beta chain was retrieved from a study of T cell repertoires in cytomegalovirus infection. Across the whole study: Peptides in the study included HLA-C-restricted and HLA-B-restricted CMV epitopes. Public TCR beta signatures marked donors with CMV infection and the matching HLA.

A remark on this clonotype: Its antigen is as yet unknown.

The CDR3 is 16 residues long. The V gene lost 4 bases and the J gene lost 1 base, with 17 bases spanning the gap. Germline values: CDR1 LGHNA, CDR2 YNFKEQ. MiXCR was run by TCRdb on the reads, yielding one entry per CDR3 protein. This table has just under 500,000 distinct CDR3 sequences, 33% appearing once. Study observations and caveats: Individuals carrying CMV plus the relevant HLA were identified by cumulative frequency of public TCR beta families. Dominating the ex vivo response were TCR beta clonotypes that were CMV-specific and HLA-C-restricted.

The TCR originated in a human donor in good health (CMV status not recorded). Some clones in this sample may be carry-over from other donors' samples. The J gene is TRBJ2-7, the V gene TRBV4-2; D not resolved. The specimen was cultured PBMCs, collected from culture after CMV antigen stimulation. For the CDR3, the DNA is TGTGCCAGCAGCCTAGGCGGTGATCTATTATCCTACGAGCAGTACTTC. Its protein product is CASSLGGDLLSYEQYF.